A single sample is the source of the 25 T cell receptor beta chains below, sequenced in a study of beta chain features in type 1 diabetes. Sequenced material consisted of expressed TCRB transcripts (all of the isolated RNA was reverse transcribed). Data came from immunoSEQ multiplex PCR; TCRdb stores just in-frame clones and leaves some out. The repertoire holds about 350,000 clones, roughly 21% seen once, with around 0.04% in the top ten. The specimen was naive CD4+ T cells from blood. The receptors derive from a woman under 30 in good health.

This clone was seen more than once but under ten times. The CDR3, as DNA: TGTGCCAGCTCGACTGAGGGGGCGAGGGAGCAGTACTTC. Its translation: CASSTEGAREQYF. V usage is TRBV6-6 and J usage is TRBJ2-7; 7 bases match TRBD1. CDR1 and CDR2 from the germline V gene are MNHNY and SVGAGI (reference sequence). V shed 8 bases, J shed 7 bases, and the junction held 11 bases outside the gene matches. The CDR3 has 13 residues.

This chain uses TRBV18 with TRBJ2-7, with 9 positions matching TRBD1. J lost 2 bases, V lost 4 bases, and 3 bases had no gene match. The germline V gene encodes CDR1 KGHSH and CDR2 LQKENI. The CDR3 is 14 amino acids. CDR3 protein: CASSLRQGAYEQYF. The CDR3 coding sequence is TGTGCCAGCTCACTTCGACAGGGGGCCTACGAGCAGTACTTC.

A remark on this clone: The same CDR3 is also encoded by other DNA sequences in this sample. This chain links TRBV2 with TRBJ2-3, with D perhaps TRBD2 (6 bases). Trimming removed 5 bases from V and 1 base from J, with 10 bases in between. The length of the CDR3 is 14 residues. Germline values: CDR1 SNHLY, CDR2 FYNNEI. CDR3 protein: CASSNGGGTDTQYF. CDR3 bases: TGTGCCAGCAGTAACGGCGGGGGCACAGATACGCAGTATTTT.

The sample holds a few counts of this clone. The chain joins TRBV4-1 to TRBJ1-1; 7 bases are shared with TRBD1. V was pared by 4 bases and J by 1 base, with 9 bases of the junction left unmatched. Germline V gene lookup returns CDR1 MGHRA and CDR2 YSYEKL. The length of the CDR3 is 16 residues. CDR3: CASSRVGRGKNTEAFF. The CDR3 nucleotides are TGCGCCAGCAGCCGAGTGGGCAGGGGGAAGAACACTGAAGCTTTCTTT.

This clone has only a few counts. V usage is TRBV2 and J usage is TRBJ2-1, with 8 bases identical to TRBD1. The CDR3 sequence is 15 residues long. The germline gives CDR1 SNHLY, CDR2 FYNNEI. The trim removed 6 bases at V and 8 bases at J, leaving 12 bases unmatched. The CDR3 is CASSHRDRTIYEQFF. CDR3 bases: TGTGCCAGCAGCCACCGGGACAGGACAATCTATGAGCAGTTCTTC.

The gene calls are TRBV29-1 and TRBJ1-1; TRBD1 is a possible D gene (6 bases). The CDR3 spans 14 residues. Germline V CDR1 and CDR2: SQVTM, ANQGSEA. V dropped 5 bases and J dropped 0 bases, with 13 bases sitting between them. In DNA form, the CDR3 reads TGCAGCGTTCCGCGAGGGGGGGTGAACACTGAAGCTTTCTTT. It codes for CSVPRGGVNTEAFF.

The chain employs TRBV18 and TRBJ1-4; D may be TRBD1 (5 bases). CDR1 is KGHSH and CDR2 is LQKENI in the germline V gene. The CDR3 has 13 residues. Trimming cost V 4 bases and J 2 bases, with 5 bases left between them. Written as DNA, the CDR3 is TGTGCCAGCTCACAGGGGACTAATGAAAAACTGTTTTTT. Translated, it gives CASSQGTNEKLFF.

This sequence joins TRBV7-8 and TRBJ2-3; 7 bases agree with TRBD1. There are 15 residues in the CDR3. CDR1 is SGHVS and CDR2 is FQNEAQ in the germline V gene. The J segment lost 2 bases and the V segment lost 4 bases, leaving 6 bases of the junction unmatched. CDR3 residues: CASSSETGTTDTQYF. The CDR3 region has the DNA TGTGCCAGCAGCTCGGAGACAGGGACCACAGATACGCAGTATTTT.

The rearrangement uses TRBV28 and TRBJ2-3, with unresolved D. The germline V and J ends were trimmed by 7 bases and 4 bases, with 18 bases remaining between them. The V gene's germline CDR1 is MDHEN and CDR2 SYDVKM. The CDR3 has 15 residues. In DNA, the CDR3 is TGTGCCAGCATCCCGTGGGTGTCGGGTGCAGATACGCAGTATTTT. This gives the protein CASIPWVSGADTQYF. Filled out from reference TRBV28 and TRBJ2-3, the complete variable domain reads DVKVTQSSRYLVKRTGEKVFLECVQDMDHENMFWYRQDPGLGLRLIYFSYDVKMKEKGDIPEGYSVSREKKERFSLILESASTNQTSMYLCASIPWVSGADTQYFGPGTRLTVL.

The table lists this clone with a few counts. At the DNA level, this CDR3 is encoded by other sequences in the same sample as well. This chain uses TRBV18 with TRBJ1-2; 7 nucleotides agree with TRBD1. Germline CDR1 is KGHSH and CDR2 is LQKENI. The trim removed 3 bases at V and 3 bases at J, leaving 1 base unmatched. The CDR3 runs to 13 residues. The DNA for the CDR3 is TGTGCCAGCTCACCTGACAGGGACTATGGCTACACCTTC. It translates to CASSPDRDYGYTF.

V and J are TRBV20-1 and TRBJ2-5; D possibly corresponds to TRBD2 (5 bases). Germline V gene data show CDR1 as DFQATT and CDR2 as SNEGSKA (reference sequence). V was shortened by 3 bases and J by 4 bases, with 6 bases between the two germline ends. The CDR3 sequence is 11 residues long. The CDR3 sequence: CSASGIETQYF. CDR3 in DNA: TGCAGTGCTAGCGGGATAGAGACCCAGTACTTC.

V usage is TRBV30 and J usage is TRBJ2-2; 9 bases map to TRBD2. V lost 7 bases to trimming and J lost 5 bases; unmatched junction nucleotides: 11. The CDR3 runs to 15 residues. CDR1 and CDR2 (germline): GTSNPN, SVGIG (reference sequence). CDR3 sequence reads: CAYDSGRTGTGELFF. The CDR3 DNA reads TGTGCCTACGATAGCGGGAGAACGGGGACCGGGGAGCTGTTTTTT. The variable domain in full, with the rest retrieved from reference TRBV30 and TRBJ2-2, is SQTIHQWPATLVQPVGSPLSLECTVEGTSNPNLYWYRQAAGRGLQLLFYSVGIGQISSEVPQNLSASRPQDRQFILSSKKLLLSDSGFYLCAYDSGRTGTGELFFGEGSRLTVL.

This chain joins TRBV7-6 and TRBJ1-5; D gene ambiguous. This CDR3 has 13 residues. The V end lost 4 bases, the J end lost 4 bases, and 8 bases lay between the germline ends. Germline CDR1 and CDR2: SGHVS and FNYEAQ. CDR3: CASSSARNQPQHF. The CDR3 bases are TGTGCCAGCAGCTCCGCGCGGAATCAGCCCCAGCATTTT.

Here the CDR3 DNA reads TGTGCCAGTGCTAGCGGGAGGCCGGGCAATGAGCAGTTCTTC. Its translation: CASASGRPGNEQFF. J is TRBJ2-1 and V is TRBV2; TRBD2 matches 11 bases. V was clipped by 9 bases and J by 6 bases; unmatched bases: 7. Germline assignment: CDR1 SNHLY and CDR2 FYNNEI. The CDR3 has 14 residues.

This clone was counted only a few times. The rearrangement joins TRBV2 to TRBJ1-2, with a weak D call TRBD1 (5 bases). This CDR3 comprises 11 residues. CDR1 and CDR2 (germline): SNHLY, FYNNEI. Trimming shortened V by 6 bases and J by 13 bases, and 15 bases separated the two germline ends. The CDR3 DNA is TGTGCCAGCAGCGATAGGGGCTCCCGCACCTTC. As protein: CASSDRGSRTF.

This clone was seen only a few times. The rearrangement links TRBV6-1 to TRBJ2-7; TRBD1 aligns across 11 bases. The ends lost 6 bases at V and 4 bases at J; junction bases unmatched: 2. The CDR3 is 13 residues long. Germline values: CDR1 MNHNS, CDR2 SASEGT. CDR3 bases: TGTGCCAGCAGCAGGGACAGGGGGTACGAGCAGTACTTC. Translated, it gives CASSRDRGYEQYF.

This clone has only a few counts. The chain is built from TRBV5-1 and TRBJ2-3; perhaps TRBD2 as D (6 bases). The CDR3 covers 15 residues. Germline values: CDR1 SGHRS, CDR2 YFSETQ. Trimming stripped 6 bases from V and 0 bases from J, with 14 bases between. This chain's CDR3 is CASTQAGSSTDTQYF. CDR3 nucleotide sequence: TGCGCCAGCACCCAGGCGGGGAGTAGCACAGATACGCAGTATTTT.

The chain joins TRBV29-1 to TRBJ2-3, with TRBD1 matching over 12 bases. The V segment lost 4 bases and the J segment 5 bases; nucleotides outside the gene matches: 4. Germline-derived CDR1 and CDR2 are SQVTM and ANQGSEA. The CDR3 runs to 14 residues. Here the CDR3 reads CSVVGQGAKDTQYF. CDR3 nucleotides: TGCAGCGTTGTGGGACAGGGGGCTAAAGATACGCAGTATTTT.

The CDR3 spells CASSHEDRVAEQYF. The CDR3 DNA follows: TGTGCCAGCAGCCATGAGGACAGGGTTGCCGAGCAGTACTTC. The chain has TRBV4-2 and TRBJ2-7; 8 bases align to TRBD1. CDR1 is LGHNA, CDR2 YNFKEQ, per germline. This CDR3 has 14 residues. The junction had 7 bases not matched to a gene; V was cut back by 3 bases and J by 6 bases.

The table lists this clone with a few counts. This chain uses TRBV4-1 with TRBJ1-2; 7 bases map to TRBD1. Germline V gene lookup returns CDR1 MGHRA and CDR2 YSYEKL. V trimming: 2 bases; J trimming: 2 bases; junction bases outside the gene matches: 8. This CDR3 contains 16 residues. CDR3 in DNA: TGCGCCAGCAGCCAACCCCGGGACAGTTTCAACTATGGCTACACCTTC. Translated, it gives CASSQPRDSFNYGYTF.

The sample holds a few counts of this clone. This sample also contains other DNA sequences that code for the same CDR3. CDR3 in amino acids: CAWSVGGTDTQYF. The CDR3, as DNA: TGTGCCTGGAGTGTGGGAGGCACAGATACGCAGTATTTT. The chain carries TRBV30 and TRBJ2-3; weak D call: TRBD2 (5 bases). The CDR3 has 13 residues. Germline values: CDR1 GTSNPN, CDR2 SVGIG (reference sequence). V lost 0 bases and J lost 1, with 5 bases in between.

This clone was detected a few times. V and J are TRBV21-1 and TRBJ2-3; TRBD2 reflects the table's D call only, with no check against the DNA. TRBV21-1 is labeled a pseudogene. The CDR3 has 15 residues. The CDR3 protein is CASSPRTCQEDTQYF. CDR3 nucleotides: TGTGCCAGCAGCCCGCGGACTTGCCAGGAAGATACGCAGTATTTT.

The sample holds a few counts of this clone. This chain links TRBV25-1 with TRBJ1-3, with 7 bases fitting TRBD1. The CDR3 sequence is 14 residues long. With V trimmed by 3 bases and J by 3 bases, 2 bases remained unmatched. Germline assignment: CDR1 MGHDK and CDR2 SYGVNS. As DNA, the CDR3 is TGTGCCAGCAGTGAGACAGGGAATGGAAACACCATATATTTT. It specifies CASSETGNGNTIYF.

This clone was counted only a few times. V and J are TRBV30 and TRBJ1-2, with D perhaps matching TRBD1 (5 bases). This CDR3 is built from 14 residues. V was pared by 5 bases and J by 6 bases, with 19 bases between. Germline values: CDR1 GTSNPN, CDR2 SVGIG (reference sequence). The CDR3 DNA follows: TGTGCCTGGTCTCTGCACAGGTCGGGAGATGGCTACACCTTC. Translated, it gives CAWSLHRSGDGYTF.

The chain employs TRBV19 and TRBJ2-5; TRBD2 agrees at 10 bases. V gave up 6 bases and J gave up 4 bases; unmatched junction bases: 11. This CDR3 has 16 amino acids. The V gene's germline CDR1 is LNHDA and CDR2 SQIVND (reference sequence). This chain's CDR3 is CASSLTKRGGPETQYF. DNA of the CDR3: TGTGCCAGTAGCCTAACTAAGCGGGGGGGCCCAGAGACCCAGTACTTC.